Below, 24 T cell receptor beta chains from the same sample are listed, as sequenced in a study of blood T cell repertoires in COVID-19. Using immunoSEQ multiplex PCR, the repertoire was profiled, and TCRdb retains in-frame clones only, with some absent. The sample comprises about 40,000 clones, 80% to 90% of which are singletons, and around 5.2% rests with the top ten. The sequenced sample consisted of peripheral blood. The receptors derive from a man aged 40-49 years with active COVID-19.

This CDR3 is CASSVGQGWHEQYF. The DNA for the CDR3 is TGTGCCAGCAGCGTAGGACAGGGTTGGCACGAGCAGTACTTC. This chain connects TRBV9 to TRBJ2-7; TRBD1 matches at 7 bases. The J segment lost 5 bases and the V segment lost 0 bases, leaving 5 bases of the junction unmatched. This CDR3 contains 14 residues. Germline CDR1 SGDLS, CDR2 YYNGEE.

This clone has just one count. The chain couples TRBV27 to TRBJ2-7, with 10 bases fitting TRBD2. The CDR3 covers 16 residues. The V gene's germline CDR1 is MNHEY and CDR2 SMNVEV (reference sequence). Trimming took 6 bases from V and 3 from J; bases not matched to a gene: 11. CDR3 sequence (DNA): TGTGCCAGCAGCCGGATGGGTCTAGCGGGAGTCTACGAGCAGTACTTC. Residues: CASSRMGLAGVYEQYF.

This chain uses TRBV7-2 with TRBJ2-3, with 8 bases matching TRBD2. This CDR3 has 17 amino acids. V gave up 5 bases and J gave up 0 bases; unmatched junction bases: 10. From germline, CDR1 is SGHTA and CDR2 FQGNSA. The CDR3 reads CASSRGGGTVSTDTQYF. The CDR3 region has the DNA TGTGCCAGCAGCCGGGGCGGGGGGACTGTAAGCACAGATACGCAGTATTTT.

CDR3 sequence reads: CASTLTSGRGEQFF. CDR3 in DNA: TGTGCCAGCACCTTGACTAGCGGGAGGGGTGAGCAGTTCTTC. V and J are TRBV3-1 (or the pseudogene TRBV3-2) and TRBJ2-1; 14 nucleotides align to TRBD2. The V and J ends lost 7 bases and 9 bases, in that order; junction bases with no gene match: 5. The CDR3 is 14 amino acids. The germline V gene encodes CDR1 LGHDT and CDR2 YNNKEL (reference sequence).

This clone was counted once. J is TRBJ2-5 and V is TRBV11-3; 13 positions match TRBD2. This CDR3 contains 16 residues. Germline loops: CDR1 SGHNT, CDR2 YENEEA. The ends lost 5 bases at V and 0 bases at J; junction bases unmatched: 3. Written as DNA, the CDR3 is TGTGCCAGCAGCCCGGGGACTAGCGGGGACCAAGAGACCCAGTACTTC. This codes for CASSPGTSGDQETQYF.

The chain carries TRBV29-1 and TRBJ1-2, with D possibly TRBD1 on 6 matching bases. The CDR3 has 13 residues. CDR1 is SQVTM and CDR2 is ANQGSEA in the germline V gene. Trimming removed 3 bases at V and 8 bases at J, with 16 bases between. The CDR3 region has the DNA TGCAGCGTTGATCGATCAGGGGCGGGCGGCTACACCTTC. The encoded protein is CSVDRSGAGGYTF.

The rearrangement uses TRBV24-1 and TRBJ2-7, with D perhaps matching TRBD1 (5 bases). V was cut by 4 bases and J by 0 bases, with 12 bases left in between. CDR3 length equals 15 residues. The germline V gene encodes CDR1 KGHDR and CDR2 SFDVKD. The CDR3 protein is CATSDPRESSYEQYF. CDR3 coding DNA: TGTGCCACCAGTGACCCCAGGGAAAGCTCCTACGAGCAGTACTTC.

This chain connects TRBV12-3 or TRBV12-4 to TRBJ2-1; D gene unclear. Trimming took off 3 bases at V and 6 bases at J, with 6 bases between the two ends. CDR3 length: 12 residues. The chain's CDR3 is CASSLSFNEQFF. The CDR3, as DNA: TGTGCCAGCAGTTTGAGCTTCAATGAGCAGTTCTTC.

The chain employs TRBV7-2 and TRBJ1-2; 8 nucleotides line up with TRBD1. This CDR3 has 16 residues. Germline V CDR1 and CDR2: SGHTA, FQGNSA. J gave up 5 bases and V 5 bases, and 13 bases lay outside the gene matches. This chain's CDR3 is CASSRAPGQGPYGYTF. The CDR3 DNA reads TGTGCCAGCAGCCGCGCCCCTGGACAGGGACCTTATGGCTACACCTTC.

The rearrangement uses TRBV12-1 and TRBJ1-5. TRBV12-1 represents a pseudogene. The CDR3 covers 13 residues. The CDR3 sequence is CASSPEGNQPQHF. The CDR3 DNA is TGTGCCAGCAGCCCCGAGGGCAATCAGCCCCAGCATTTT.

The chain uses TRBV28 and TRBJ2-7; 7 bases match TRBD1. V was clipped by 2 bases and J by 3 bases; unmatched bases: 7. The CDR3 consists of 15 residues. Germline V gene lookup returns CDR1 MDHEN and CDR2 SYDVKM. The CDR3 DNA reads TGTGCCAGCAGTTTAACCACAGGGGATCGCTACGAGCAGTACTTC. Translation gives CASSLTTGDRYEQYF.

This chain connects TRBV11-2 to TRBJ1-1, with 8 bases fitting TRBD1. Germline V gene data show CDR1 as SGHAT and CDR2 as FQNNGV. This CDR3 spans 14 amino acids. V was pared by 6 bases and J by 3 bases, with 6 bases of the junction left unmatched. CDR3 bases: TGTGCCAGCAGAAGGACAGGGATGGACACTGAAGCTTTCTTT. Protein: CASRRTGMDTEAFF.

This clone has only a few counts. The chain links TRBV20-1 to TRBJ1-4, with D possibly TRBD1 on 5 matching bases. This CDR3 spans 11 amino acids. V was trimmed by 6 bases and J by 8 bases, leaving 10 bases between them. Germline V gene lookup returns CDR1 DFQATT and CDR2 SNEGSKA (reference sequence). CDR3 bases: TGCAGTGCCAATAGACAGGAAAAACTGTTTTTT. Translation: CSANRQEKLFF.

J is TRBJ2-7 and V is TRBV30; tentatively, D is TRBD1 (6 bases). This CDR3 comprises 13 residues. Trimming pared 5 bases from V and 1 base from J, leaving 12 bases between. Germline loops: CDR1 GTSNPN, CDR2 SVGIG (reference sequence). The CDR3 DNA sequence: TGTGCCTGGGGGGGCACACCATCCTACGAGCAGTACTTC. It is translated as CAWGGTPSYEQYF.

The rearrangement joins TRBV11-2 to TRBJ1-4; D not certain. CDR3 length: 16 amino acids. Germline CDR1 reads SGHAT; CDR2 reads FQNNGV. V shed 2 bases and J shed 0 bases, with 10 bases lying between them. CDR3 loop: CASSLRGFATNEKLFF. In DNA, the CDR3 is TGTGCCAGCAGCTTAAGAGGGTTCGCAACTAATGAAAAACTGTTTTTT. The full variable domain, in which reference TRBV11-2 and TRBJ1-4 provide the parts outside the CDR3, is EAGVAQSPRYKIIEKRQSVAFWCNPISGHATLYWYQQILGQGPKLLIQFQNNGVVDDSQLPKDRFSAERLKGVDSTLKIQPAKLEDSAVYLCASSLRGFATNEKLFFGSGTQLSVL.

The CDR3 DNA follows: TGTGCCAGCAGTTCCAGGGGGCGCTATGGCTACACCTTC. It codes for CASSSRGRYGYTF. J is TRBJ1-2 and V is TRBV28; TRBD1 agrees at 8 bases. Looked up from germline, CDR1 is MDHEN and CDR2 is SYDVKM. This CDR3 has 13 amino acids. Trimming took 4 bases from V and 4 from J; bases not matched to a gene: 2.

The rearrangement links TRBV7-9 to TRBJ1-2, with D maybe TRBD1 (5 bases). Germline V gene sequence: CDR1 SEHNR, CDR2 FQNEAQ (reference sequence). The CDR3 consists of 15 residues. Trimming shortened V by 2 bases and J by 4 bases, and 14 bases separated the two germline ends. DNA of the CDR3: TGTGCCAGCAGCTTATTTTGGGGCTTACCCTATGGCTACACCTTC. Its translation is CASSLFWGLPYGYTF.

V usage is TRBV24-1 and J usage is TRBJ2-7, with D possibly being TRBD1 (6 bases). The CDR3 runs 13 residues. Germline CDR1 KGHDR, CDR2 SFDVKD. The ends were cut back, 5 bases at V and 0 bases at J, with 7 bases in the middle. The CDR3 nucleotides are TGTGCCACCAGTGGGGGGCCCTCCTACGAGCAGTACTTC. Residues: CATSGGPSYEQYF.

This sequence joins TRBV6-5 and TRBJ1-5; D possibly corresponds to TRBD1 (5 bases). V was cut by 5 bases and J by 5 bases, with 13 bases left in between. There are 14 residues in the CDR3. In germline, CDR1 is MNHEY, CDR2 SVGAGI. The CDR3 region has the DNA TGTGCCAGCAGTAGCAGGGTACGGGATCAGCCCCAGCATTTT. Amino acids: CASSSRVRDQPQHF.

The rearrangement links TRBV29-1 to TRBJ2-4; TRBD1 matches 7 bases. The CDR3 contains 15 residues. V shed 7 bases, J shed 6 bases, and the junction held 15 bases outside the gene matches. Germline CDR1 and CDR2: SQVTM and ANQGSEA. The CDR3 sequence is CSAQGDTPWGNIQYF. The CDR3 coding sequence is TGCAGCGCCCAGGGGGACACTCCCTGGGGAAACATTCAGTACTTC.

The genes are TRBV9 and TRBJ2-7, with 10 positions matching TRBD1. This CDR3 is built from 16 residues. The germline V gene encodes CDR1 SGDLS and CDR2 YYNGEE. V gave up 4 bases and J gave up 1 base; unmatched junction bases: 8. The CDR3 here is CASSLRQGALSYEQYF. The CDR3 nucleotides are TGTGCCAGCAGCCTGAGACAGGGGGCGTTATCCTACGAGCAGTACTTC. Using reference TRBV9 and TRBJ2-7 for the parts outside the CDR3, the full variable domain is DSGVTQTPKHLITATGQRVTLRCSPRSGDLSVYWYQQSLDQGLQFLIQYYNGEERAKGNILERFSAQQFPDLHSELNLSSLELGDSALYFCASSLRQGALSYEQYFGPGTRLTVT.

The chain has TRBV7-2 and TRBJ1-2, with D uncertain. Germline V CDR1 and CDR2: SGHTA, FQGNSA. The V end was cut by 5 bases, the J end by 4 bases, with 23 bases between. The CDR3 consists of 17 residues. DNA of the CDR3: TGTGCCAGCAGCCCCTCGCGCGGTGAGGCCCTCGTCTATGGCTACACCTTC. Protein sequence: CASSPSRGEALVYGYTF.

The CDR3 DNA reads as TGTGCCAGCAGTCCACAGACCGGCGTTGGGGCTAGTCCCACAGATACGCAGTATTTT. Translating it yields CASSPQTGVGASPTDTQYF. The V and J genes are TRBV27 and TRBJ2-3; D might be TRBD1 (5 bases). Germline assignment: CDR1 MNHEY and CDR2 SMNVEV (reference sequence). The V end was cut by 5 bases, the J end by 2 bases, with 26 bases between. This CDR3 is 19 amino acids long.

The rearrangement joins TRBV5-1 to TRBJ2-5; 9 bases map to TRBD1. Germline assignment: CDR1 SGHRS and CDR2 YFSETQ. J lost 1 base, V lost 5 bases, and 9 bases had no gene match. The CDR3 is made up of 16 amino acids. The CDR3 is CASRHPDRGPQETQYF. CDR3 sequence (DNA): TGCGCCAGCAGACATCCGGACAGGGGTCCCCAAGAGACCCAGTACTTC. The complete variable domain, with remaining parts taken from reference TRBV5-1 and TRBJ2-5, reads KAGVTQTPRYLIKTRGQQVTLSCSPISGHRSVSWYQQTPGQGLQFLFEYFSETQRNKGNFPGRFSGRQFSNSRSEMNVSTLELGDSALYLCASRHPDRGPQETQYFGPGTRLLVL.